This T cell receptor (beta chain) was found in a study of blood T cell repertoires in COVID-19. Study summary: Samples of COVID-19 (acute and convalescent) were obtained from the United States, Italy and Spain.

Original processing methods: Amplification with reference gene primers provided the estimates of nucleated cell counts. The repertoire was sequenced with immunoSEQ multiplex PCR; TCRdb's copy has only in-frame clones and lacks some. The DNA was the basis for D and trimming; V, J and clone size are from that table. This sample yields fewer than 350,000 clones, of which approximately 80% are seen a single time; 2.5% to 3% belongs to the top ten. CDR1 and CDR2 (germline): LNHDA, SQIVND (reference sequence). The CDR3 length is 15 residues. With 1 base removed from V and 4 bases from J, the gap between germline ends came to 13 bases.

The rearrangement links TRBV19 to TRBJ1-2; D uncertain. The sequence was collected from a woman aged 55-69 years with active or convalescent COVID-19. Source material: peripheral blood. The CDR3 DNA sequence: TGTGCCAGTAGTATAGGATCCCCCCCGGGCTATGGCTACACCTTC. Translation gives CASSIGSPPGYGYTF.